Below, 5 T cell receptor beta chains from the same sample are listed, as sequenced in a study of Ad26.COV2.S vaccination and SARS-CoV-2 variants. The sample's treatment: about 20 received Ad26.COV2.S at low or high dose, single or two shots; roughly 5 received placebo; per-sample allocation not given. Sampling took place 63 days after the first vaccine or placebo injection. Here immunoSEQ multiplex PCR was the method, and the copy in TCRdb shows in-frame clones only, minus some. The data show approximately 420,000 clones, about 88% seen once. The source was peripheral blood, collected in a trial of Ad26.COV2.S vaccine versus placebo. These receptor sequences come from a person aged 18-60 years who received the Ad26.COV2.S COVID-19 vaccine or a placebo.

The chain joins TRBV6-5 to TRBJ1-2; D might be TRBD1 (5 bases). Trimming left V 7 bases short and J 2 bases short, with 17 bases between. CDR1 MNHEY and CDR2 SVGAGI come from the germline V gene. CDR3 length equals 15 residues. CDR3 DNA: TGTGCCAGCATCGGGGGGGGATTTGGCAACTATGGCTACACCTTC. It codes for CASIGGGFGNYGYTF.

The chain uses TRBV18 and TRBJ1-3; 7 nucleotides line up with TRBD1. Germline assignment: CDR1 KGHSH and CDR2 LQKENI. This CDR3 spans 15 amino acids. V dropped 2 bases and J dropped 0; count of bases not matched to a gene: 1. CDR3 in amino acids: CASSPRDSSGNTIYF. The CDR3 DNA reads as TGTGCCAGCTCACCAAGGGACAGCTCTGGAAACACCATATATTTT.

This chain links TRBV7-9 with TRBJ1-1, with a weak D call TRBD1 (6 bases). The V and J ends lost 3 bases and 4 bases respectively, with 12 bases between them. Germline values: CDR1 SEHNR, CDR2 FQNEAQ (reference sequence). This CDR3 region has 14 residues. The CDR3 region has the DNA TGTGCCAGCAGCTTCCAGGGGATCGGCACTGAAGCTTTCTTT. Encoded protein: CASSFQGIGTEAFF.

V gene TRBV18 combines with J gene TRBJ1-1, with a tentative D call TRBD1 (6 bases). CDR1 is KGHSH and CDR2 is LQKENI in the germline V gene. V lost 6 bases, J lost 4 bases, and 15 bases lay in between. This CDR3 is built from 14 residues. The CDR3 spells CASSSSRGATEAFF. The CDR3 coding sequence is TGTGCCAGCTCCTCCAGCCGGGGGGCCACTGAAGCTTTCTTT.

The CDR3 reads CASSRLTYTDTQYF. The CDR3 DNA is TGTGCCAGCAGCCGATTGACATATACAGATACGCAGTATTTT. The chain employs TRBV3-1 (or the pseudogene TRBV3-2) and TRBJ2-3; no firm D call. The germline gives CDR1 LGHDT, CDR2 YNNKEL (reference sequence). CDR3 length equals 14 residues. V lost 4 bases, J lost 3 bases, and 11 bases lay in between.